The 22 T cell receptor beta chains below all came from one sample that was sequenced in a study of shared clonotypes between healthy human individuals. Assay: immunoSEQ multiplex PCR; the TCRdb copy retains only in-frame clones and omits some. The repertoire consists of some 2.4 million clones, with over 85% occurring once and the leading ten covering around 0.37%. Source material: naive CD4+ T cells from PBMCs. Subset meaning: CD45RA+ positively selected. These TCRs come from a young man in good health. Some clones in this sample may be carry-over from other donors' samples.

This clone was recorded once. This CDR3 is also generated by other DNA sequences in the sample. The gene calls are TRBV18 and TRBJ1-1; the D gene is possibly TRBD1 (6 bases). Germline V lookup: CDR1 KGHSH, CDR2 LQKENI. This CDR3 spans 14 amino acids. V was cut by 6 bases and J by 0 bases, with 11 bases left in between. The CDR3 bases are TGTGCCAGCTCCCCCACAGGGATGAACACTGAAGCTTTCTTT. This sequence encodes CASSPTGMNTEAFF.

The rearrangement joins TRBV27 to TRBJ1-3, with D possibly matching TRBD1 (5 bases). Trimming stripped 5 bases from V and 0 bases from J, with 11 bases between. The germline V gene has CDR1 MNHEY and CDR2 SMNVEV (reference sequence). This CDR3 spans 15 amino acids. Here the CDR3 reads CASSPRGSSGNTIYF. The CDR3 DNA reads TGTGCCAGCAGTCCACGGGGGTCCTCTGGAAACACCATATATTTT.

This rearrangement joins TRBV5-4 to TRBJ2-7; 9 positions agree with TRBD2. CDR1 is SGHNT, CDR2 YYREEE, per germline (reference sequence). Trimming took 0 bases from V and 3 from J; bases not matched to a gene: 4. This CDR3 contains 15 residues. CDR3 in DNA: TGTGCCAGCAGCTTGGATGGACTAGCGCGCTACGAGCAGTACTTC. Its protein is CASSLDGLARYEQYF.

Concerning this clone: Other DNA sequences of this sample code for an identical CDR3. CDR3 region: CASSSTGGGGYTF. The DNA of the CDR3 is TGTGCCAGCAGTTCCACAGGGGGCGGTGGCTACACCTTC. The genes are TRBV28 and TRBJ1-2, with 9 bases matching TRBD1. This CDR3 spans 13 amino acids. CDR1 is MDHEN, CDR2 SYDVKM, per germline. The J segment lost 7 bases and the V segment lost 4 bases, leaving 4 bases of the junction unmatched.

The chain couples TRBV28 to TRBJ2-1, with TRBD2 as a possible D gene (6 bases). The CDR3 totals 14 residues. In germline, CDR1 is MDHEN, CDR2 SYDVKM. V lost 1 base, J lost 8 bases, and 12 bases lay in between. CDR3 nucleotide sequence: TGTGCCAGCAGTTTATACGGACTACAGGATGAGCAGTTCTTC. Amino acids: CASSLYGLQDEQFF.

This clone occurred once. The chain links TRBV5-1 to TRBJ2-5; no reliable D call. Trimming stripped 0 bases from V and 5 bases from J, with 17 bases between. The CDR3 spans 16 residues. Germline CDR1 is SGHRS and CDR2 is YFSETQ. The CDR3 DNA reads as TGCGCCAGCAGCTTGGACAGACGTCTTGCCCCGGAGACCCAGTACTTC. Translated, it gives CASSLDRRLAPETQYF.

The chain joins TRBV13 to TRBJ2-7, with D possibly matching TRBD2 (5 bases). In germline, CDR1 is PRHDT, CDR2 FYEKMQ (reference sequence). The CDR3 sequence is 15 residues long. Trimming cost V 4 bases and J 2 bases, with 15 bases left between them. The CDR3 protein is CASSSWTEYTYEQYF. The CDR3 region has the DNA TGTGCCAGCAGCTCTTGGACTGAGTACACCTACGAGCAGTACTTC.

The rearrangement links TRBV5-1 to TRBJ2-7; D gene uncertain. V gave up 1 base and J gave up 5 bases, with 16 bases separating them. Germline loops: CDR1 SGHRS, CDR2 YFSETQ. The CDR3 has 15 residues. CDR3: CASSLTTRSIHEQYF. The CDR3 nucleotides are TGCGCCAGCAGCTTGACAACAAGGTCGATCCACGAGCAGTACTTC.

The chain employs TRBV6-5 and TRBJ2-7; D possibly corresponds to TRBD2 (5 bases). CDR1 and CDR2 from the germline V gene are MNHEY and SVGAGI. The V end lost 5 bases, the J end lost 10 bases, and 15 bases lay between the germline ends. There are 12 residues in the CDR3. The CDR3 region is CASSIRGQEQYF. The CDR3 DNA is TGTGCCAGCAGTATCCGCGGGCAGGAACAGTACTTC.

This sequence joins TRBV4-1 and TRBJ2-7; 8 nucleotides match TRBD2. Germline trimming cut 2 bases from V and 0 bases from J; bases unmatched to any gene: 6. Germline CDR1 and CDR2: MGHRA and YSYEKL. This CDR3 spans 16 amino acids. The CDR3 coding sequence is TGCGCCAGCAGCCAAAGGGCTAGCGGGCTCTCCTACGAGCAGTACTTC. Translation gives CASSQRASGLSYEQYF.

The chain links TRBV29-1 to TRBJ2-1; TRBD2 matches at 15 bases. The CDR3 length is 16 residues. CDR1 is SQVTM, CDR2 ANQGSEA, per germline. J was trimmed by 6 bases and V by 7 bases; bases with no gene match: 10. The CDR3 DNA follows: TGCAGCGCCCACAGGTGGACTAGCGGGAGGGCCAATGAGCAGTTCTTC. Translation: CSAHRWTSGRANEQFF.

V and J are TRBV14 and TRBJ2-5; D is tentatively TRBD1 or TRBD2 (5 bases each). Germline assignment: CDR1 SGHDN and CDR2 FVKESK. Trimming pared 3 bases from V and 5 bases from J, leaving 16 bases between. This CDR3 has 15 amino acids. The CDR3 DNA reads as TGTGCCAGCAGCCAGGGACGGGGAAGGTGGGAGACCCAGTACTTC. Protein: CASSQGRGRWETQYF.

This chain links TRBV20-1 with TRBJ1-1; D gene ambiguous. Germline CDR1 is DFQATT and CDR2 is SNEGSKA (reference sequence). V lost 6 bases to trimming and J lost 8 bases, with 10 bases between them. CDR3 length equals 10 residues. CDR3 protein: CSAVLSEAFF. CDR3 nucleotides: TGCAGTGCCGTATTAAGCGAAGCTTTCTTT.

The chain links TRBV7-2 to TRBJ2-4; 14 bases line up with TRBD2. CDR1 SGHTA and CDR2 FQGNSA come from the germline V gene. The J segment lost 9 bases and the V segment lost 3 bases, leaving 7 bases of the junction unmatched. This CDR3 is 16 amino acids long. The CDR3 nucleotides read TGTGCCAGCAGCTTGGGGACTAGCGGGAGTTGGGGCATTCAGTACTTC. Protein: CASSLGTSGSWGIQYF. Full variable domain (missing parts from reference TRBV7-2 and TRBJ2-4): GAGVSQSPSNKVTEKGKDVELRCDPISGHTALYWYRQSLGQGLEFLIYFQGNSAPDKSGLPSDRFSAERTGGSVSTLTIQRTQQEDSAVYLCASSLGTSGSWGIQYFGAGTRLSVL.

V is TRBV15 and J is TRBJ1-2; D remains unclear. The CDR3 consists of 16 residues. Trimming cost V 0 bases and J 0 bases, with 11 bases left between them. Germline CDR1 reads LNHNV; CDR2 reads YYDKDF (reference sequence). The CDR3 here is CATSRDLTVANYGYTF. In DNA form, the CDR3 reads TGTGCCACCAGCAGAGATTTAACAGTAGCTAACTATGGCTACACCTTC.

The genes are TRBV5-6 and TRBJ2-7; D is perhaps TRBD1 (6 bases). Germline assignment: CDR1 SGHDT and CDR2 YYEEEE. V gave up 0 bases and J gave up 5 bases, with 9 bases separating them. The CDR3 loop spans 13 amino acids. As DNA, the CDR3 is TGTGCCAGCAGCTTGGACAGGGTGGACGAGCAGTACTTC. Residues: CASSLDRVDEQYF.

The chain couples TRBV28 to TRBJ2-5, with D unclear. This CDR3 has 13 amino acids. Per the germline V gene, CDR1 is MDHEN and CDR2 is SYDVKM. V gave up 2 bases and J gave up 6 bases, with 10 bases separating them. CDR3 nucleotides: TGTGCCAGCAGTTTAAGTGGTAGTCAGACCCAGTACTTC. Protein: CASSLSGSQTQYF.

The chain couples TRBV5-1 to TRBJ2-3; the match to TRBD2 covers 9 bases. V was clipped by 0 bases and J by 1 base; unmatched bases: 6. CDR1 and CDR2 (germline): SGHRS, YFSETQ. This CDR3 region has 17 residues. The CDR3 nucleotides read TGCGCCAGCAGCTTGGCCCTAGCGGGAAGACGCACAGATACGCAGTATTTT. Protein product: CASSLALAGRRTDTQYF.

In this sample, this clone turned up once. The chain recombines TRBV30 with TRBJ1-5; the D gene is possibly TRBD1 (6 bases). Germline V CDR1 and CDR2: GTSNPN, SVGIG (reference sequence). This CDR3 is 16 amino acids long. Trimming left V 4 bases short and J 3 bases short, with 19 bases between. The CDR3 DNA sequence: TGTGCCTGGACCCCGAGGGGGTGGAATGACAATCAGCCCCAGCATTTT. It translates to CAWTPRGWNDNQPQHF.

The V gene is TRBV27, the J gene TRBJ2-7; 13 bases match TRBD2. Losses at the gene ends were 2 bases for V and 0 bases for J; bases not matched to a gene: 4. Germline CDR1 and CDR2: MNHEY and SMNVEV (reference sequence). This CDR3 spans 17 amino acids. The chain's CDR3 is CASSLPRTSGSSYEQYF. The CDR3 nucleotides are TGTGCCAGCAGTTTACCAAGGACTAGCGGGAGCTCCTACGAGCAGTACTTC.

The count of this clone is one. V and J are TRBV9 and TRBJ1-1; D might be TRBD1 (5 bases). Germline V lookup: CDR1 SGDLS, CDR2 YYNGEE. This CDR3 has 16 amino acids. V shed 1 base and J shed 4 bases, with 17 bases lying between them. CDR3 residues: CASSVRGDLGATEAFF. DNA of the CDR3: TGTGCCAGCAGCGTAAGGGGTGACTTAGGGGCCACTGAAGCTTTCTTT. Combining the CDR3 with reference TRBV9 and TRBJ1-1 gives the whole variable domain DSGVTQTPKHLITATGQRVTLRCSPRSGDLSVYWYQQSLDQGLQFLIQYYNGEERAKGNILERFSAQQFPDLHSELNLSSLELGDSALYFCASSVRGDLGATEAFFGQGTRLTVV.

This clone came up once. V is TRBV13 and J is TRBJ1-1; 7 bases line up with TRBD1. J was trimmed by 4 bases and V by 5 bases; bases with no gene match: 7. CDR3 length: 14 amino acids. CDR1 and CDR2 from the germline V gene are PRHDT and FYEKMQ (reference sequence). The CDR3 DNA is TGTGCCAGCAGCCCCAGACAGGGAGGCACTGAAGCTTTCTTT. Residues: CASSPRQGGTEAFF. The whole variable domain, filled in from reference TRBV13 and TRBJ1-1, reads AAGVIQSPRHLIKEKRETATLKCYPIPRHDTVYWYQQGPGQDPQFLISFYEKMQSDKGSIPDRFSAQQFSDYHSELNMSSLELGDSALYFCASSPRQGGTEAFFGQGTRLTVV.